These 20 T cell receptor beta chains were sequenced from one sample in a study of beta chain features in type 1 diabetes. Of the isolated RNA, all was reverse transcribed, and so the sequenced material was expressed TCRB transcripts. Generated by immunoSEQ multiplex PCR, the TCRdb table keeps only in-frame clones and is missing some. Among hundreds of thousands of clones listed, around 15% were seen once. The sequencing sample was made of central memory CD4+ T cells from blood. The receptors shown here come from a man aged 25-45 years in good health.

The V gene is TRBV19, the J gene TRBJ1-5; no clear D. This CDR3 region has 15 residues. V was clipped by 3 bases and J by 3 bases, with 12 bases between them. CDR1 and CDR2 from the germline V gene are LNHDA and SQIVND (reference sequence). The CDR3 DNA is TGTGCCAGTAGTATCCAAATCTGGATCAATCAGCCCCAGCATTTT. It codes for CASSIQIWINQPQHF.

There are many counts of this clone. V gene TRBV7-8 combines with J gene TRBJ1-3; a weak D match, TRBD1 (6 bases). The V gene lost 5 bases and the J gene lost 0 bases, with 14 bases spanning the gap. CDR1 and CDR2 from the germline V gene are SGHVS and FQNEAQ. The CDR3 has 16 residues. Here the CDR3 DNA reads TGTGCCAGCAGCGCCTACAGGGTAGCCTCTGGAAACACCATATATTTT. Amino acids: CASSAYRVASGNTIYF.

In regard to this clone: This same CDR3 is encoded by further DNA sequences in the sample. The chain uses TRBV5-4 and TRBJ2-1, with a tentative D call TRBD2 (5 bases). The CDR3 length is 14 residues. The V end was cut by 5 bases, the J end by 8 bases, with 17 bases between. Germline lookup yields CDR1 SGHNT and CDR2 YYREEE (reference sequence). CDR3 DNA sequence: TGTGCCAGCAGTTGGACCACTAGAAACGATGAGCAGTTCTTC. It is translated as CASSWTTRNDEQFF.

On this clone: At the DNA level, this CDR3 is encoded by other sequences in the same sample as well. This chain connects TRBV4-1 to TRBJ2-3; D is possibly TRBD2 (7 bases). Germline V CDR1 and CDR2: MGHRA, YSYEKL. The CDR3 spans 14 residues. V was trimmed by 6 bases and J by 0 bases, leaving 10 bases between them. CDR3 in amino acids: CASSRGGSTDTQYF. CDR3 DNA sequence: TGCGCCAGCAGTAGGGGGGGTAGCACAGATACGCAGTATTTT.

The gene calls are TRBV14 and TRBJ2-7; TRBD2 matches 9 bases. The germline V gene has CDR1 SGHDN and CDR2 FVKESK. V trimming: 6 bases; J trimming: 6 bases; junction bases outside the gene matches: 3. The CDR3 is made up of 12 amino acids. CDR3 protein: CASSRAGGEQYV. The DNA for the CDR3 is TGTGCCAGCAGTCGAGCGGGGGGCGAGCAGTACGTC.

The chain recombines TRBV9 with TRBJ2-1, with TRBD2 identical over 7 bases. The CDR3 consists of 15 residues. V was clipped by 3 bases and J by 6 bases; unmatched bases: 9. Per the germline V gene, CDR1 is SGDLS and CDR2 is YYNGEE. CDR3 sequence: CASSGLWTRANEQFF. CDR3 bases: TGTGCCAGCAGCGGACTCTGGACTAGGGCCAATGAGCAGTTCTTC.

As concerns this clone: Within the sample, other DNA sequences also encode this same CDR3. This chain uses TRBV6-1 with TRBJ1-2, with TRBD1 as a possible D gene (5 bases). CDR3 length: 13 residues. CDR1 and CDR2 (germline): MNHNS, SASEGT. Trimming took off 1 base at V and 5 bases at J, with 8 bases between the two ends. Here the CDR3 DNA reads TGTGCCAGCAGTGAAGGTCAGGGTTATGGCTACACCTTC. Amino acids: CASSEGQGYGYTF.

This clone was seen a handful of times. The chain joins TRBV14 to TRBJ1-4; D perhaps matches TRBD1 (6 bases). Deletions cut 0 bases from V and 10 bases from J, with 12 bases between. Germline CDR1 and CDR2: SGHDN and FVKESK. This CDR3 is built from 14 residues. CDR3 DNA: TGTGCCAGCAGCCAAGAATGGGGGGGCGGAAAACTGTTTTTT. Translated, it gives CASSQEWGGGKLFF.

This clone was counted a few times. This sequence joins TRBV7-2 and TRBJ1-6; TRBD1 matches at 10 bases. V shed 5 bases and J 4 bases; nucleotides not matched to a gene: 5. Germline-derived CDR1 and CDR2 are SGHTA and FQGNSA. This CDR3 is 16 amino acids long. DNA of the CDR3: TGTGCCAGCAGCGTGACAGGGGGCCTTTATAATTCACCCCTCCACTTT. Amino acids: CASSVTGGLYNSPLHF.

The J gene is TRBJ2-7, the V gene TRBV7-8; 9 nucleotides agree with TRBD1. J gave up 4 bases and V 5 bases, and 9 bases lay outside the gene matches. Germline CDR1 and CDR2: SGHVS and FQNEAQ. The CDR3 contains 15 residues. This chain's CDR3 is CASSPRGTGFYEQYF. CDR3 bases: TGTGCCAGCAGCCCACGGGGGACAGGGTTTTACGAGCAGTACTTC.

This clone was seen a handful of times. V gene TRBV5-6 combines with J gene TRBJ2-5; no clear D gene. This CDR3 spans 12 amino acids. Trimming cost V 4 bases and J 4 bases, with 8 bases left between them. Germline-derived CDR1 and CDR2 are SGHDT and YYEEEE. The CDR3 DNA follows: TGTGCCAGCAGCGTGCTCGGAGAGACCCAGTACTTC. It codes for CASSVLGETQYF.

This CDR3 reads CASSQDSQFPQFF. In DNA form, the CDR3 reads TGCGCCAGCAGCCAAGACAGCCAATTCCCCCAGTTCTTC. The chain links TRBV4-3 to TRBJ2-1; unclear D gene. CDR3 length: 13 amino acids. Per the germline V gene, CDR1 is LGHNA and CDR2 is YSLEER. V lost 0 bases and J 13 bases, leaving 13 bases between the germline ends.

This clone was picked up a small number of times. V gene TRBV29-1 combines with J gene TRBJ2-5, with D unresolved. The CDR3 covers 14 residues. V was clipped by 4 bases and J by 5 bases, with 17 bases between them. CDR1 and CDR2 from the germline V gene are SQVTM and ANQGSEA. In nucleotides, the CDR3 is TGCAGCGTTGCCCCCCCTGGTGGGCTCGAGACCCAGTACTTC. This translates into CSVAPPGGLETQYF.

This clone was counted a few times. The chain combines TRBV18 with TRBJ2-1; 9 nucleotides line up with TRBD1. Per the germline V gene, CDR1 is KGHSH and CDR2 is LQKENI. J gave up 8 bases and V 4 bases, and 6 bases lay outside the gene matches. The CDR3 is made up of 14 amino acids. DNA of the CDR3: TGTGCCAGCTCACTCCGACAGGGGGTGGATGAGCAGTTCTTC. Protein sequence: CASSLRQGVDEQFF.

This clone has a handful of counts. The chain combines TRBV6-5 with TRBJ2-3; tentative D call: TRBD2 (5 bases). V lost 2 bases and J lost 8, with 11 bases in between. The CDR3 extends over 13 amino acids. The V gene's germline CDR1 is MNHEY and CDR2 SVGAGI. CDR3 protein: CASSYDERGTQYF. The CDR3 DNA is TGTGCCAGCAGTTACGATGAACGGGGTACGCAGTATTTT.

This clone was observed a few times. DNA of the CDR3: TGCGCCAGCAGCTTGGCCCCCGGCCGAGGTCTCGCGGGCTACACCTTC. This sequence encodes CASSLAPGRGLAGYTF. J is TRBJ1-2 and V is TRBV5-1; no clear D. Germline-derived CDR1 and CDR2 are SGHRS and YFSETQ. The CDR3 has 16 residues. Trimming pared 0 bases from V and 8 bases from J, leaving 20 bases between.

The rearrangement joins TRBV5-5 to TRBJ2-3; D possibly uses TRBD1 or TRBD2 (7 bases each). Germline CDR1 SGHKS, CDR2 YYEKEE (reference sequence). V lost 6 bases to trimming and J lost 3 bases, with 11 bases between them. The CDR3 length is 13 residues. The CDR3 nucleotides are TGTGCCAGCAACCAGGGGGGGACAGATACGCAGTATTTT. This translates into CASNQGGTDTQYF.

The chain has TRBV28 and TRBJ2-1, with D tentatively TRBD2 (5 bases). Germline-derived CDR1 and CDR2 are MDHEN and SYDVKM. CDR3 length: 15 residues. Trimming removed 4 bases at V and 7 bases at J, with 17 bases between. CDR3 in amino acids: CASSSRVPRRNEQFF. For the CDR3, the DNA is TGTGCCAGCAGTTCCCGGGTCCCTCGGAGGAATGAGCAGTTCTTC.

J is TRBJ2-3 and V is TRBV27, with D unresolved. There are 14 residues in the CDR3. With 4 bases removed from V and 2 bases from J, the gap between germline ends came to 10 bases. Germline CDR1 reads MNHEY; CDR2 reads SMNVEV (reference sequence). The CDR3 reads CASSSQAHTDTQYF. The CDR3 DNA reads TGTGCCAGCAGTTCTCAAGCTCACACAGATACGCAGTATTTT.

This clone was counted only a few times. The chain has TRBV19 and TRBJ2-7; TRBD1 aligns across 7 bases. The CDR3 extends over 13 amino acids. J was trimmed by 9 bases and V by 5 bases; bases with no gene match: 10. Per the germline V gene, CDR1 is LNHDA and CDR2 is SQIVND (reference sequence). The chain's CDR3 is CASSAQTGTGQYV. The CDR3 DNA reads as TGTGCCAGTAGTGCCCAGACAGGGACCGGGCAGTACGTC.